The present T cell receptor beta chain was sequenced within a study of PD-1 blockade in classical Hodgkin lymphoma. Study-level results: Baseline diversity was lower in partial responders and progressors than complete responders. TCR diversity in CD4+, not CD8+, cells rose significantly by C4D1.

Looked up from germline, CDR1 is MRHNA and CDR2 is SNTAGT. V dropped 0 bases and J dropped 0; count of bases not matched to a gene: 2. This CDR3 is 16 amino acids long. A note on this clone: Its antigen remains unknown.

Sequenced by immunoSEQ multiplex PCR; TCRdb stores in-frame clones only, minus some. This sample yields roughly 20,000 clones, of which around 83% are seen a single time; roughly 13% belongs to the top ten. Time point specified: cycle 4 day 1 (C4D1), after more than five weeks of nivolumab. Relapse after autologous stem cell transplantation occurred in every patient, and brentuximab vedotin exposure varied. Patients showed best responses of complete response, partial response or progressive disease. The chain carries TRBV6-4 and TRBJ2-3; 8 bases align to TRBD2. Material: peripheral blood mononuclear cells (PBMCs), obtained before the fourth cycle of nivolumab. The TCR sequence derives from a human donor with classical Hodgkin lymphoma. CDR3 in amino acids: CASSDSAGGSTDTQYF. The CDR3 DNA is TGTGCCAGCAGTGACTCCGCGGGAGGTAGCACAGATACGCAGTATTTT.